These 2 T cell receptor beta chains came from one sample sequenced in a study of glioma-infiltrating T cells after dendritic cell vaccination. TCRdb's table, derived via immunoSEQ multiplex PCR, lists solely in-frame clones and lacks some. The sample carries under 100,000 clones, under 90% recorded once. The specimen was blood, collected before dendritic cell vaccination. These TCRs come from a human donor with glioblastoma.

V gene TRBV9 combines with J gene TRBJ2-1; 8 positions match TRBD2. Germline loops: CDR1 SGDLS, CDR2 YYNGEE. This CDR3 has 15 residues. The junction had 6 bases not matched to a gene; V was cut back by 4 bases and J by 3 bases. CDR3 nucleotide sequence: TGTGCCAGCAGCTCCCCGGGGGGGATCTACAATGAGCAGTTCTTC. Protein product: CASSSPGGIYNEQFF.

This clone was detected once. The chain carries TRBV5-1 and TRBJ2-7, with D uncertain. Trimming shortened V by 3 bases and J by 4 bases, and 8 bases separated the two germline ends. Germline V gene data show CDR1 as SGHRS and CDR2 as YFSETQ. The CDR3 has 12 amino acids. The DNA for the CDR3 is TGCGCCAGCAGCTCCTGGAGTTACGAGCAGTACTTC. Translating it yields CASSSWSYEQYF.